These T cell receptor beta chains were read from a single sample in a study of cytomegalovirus exposure and HLA in healthy donors. Profiling relied on immunoSEQ multiplex PCR, and the TCRdb table lists in-frame clones only, not all of them. The table lists about 140,000 clones, about 75% of them singletons, with about 6.4% in the top ten. The sequencing sample was made of PBMCs. All receptors come from a man younger than 40 in good health and CMV-seronegative. Each CDR3 is given with its conserved first and last residue. Each record gives: CDR3 protein, CDR3 DNA, D gene, clone size, V gene, J gene. The D gene is left open where the match is weak. Not all rows give a size; the values are once, few, many and, for expanded clones, a class.

CDR3: CASSLELLRAGGSGELFF; DNA: TGTGCCAGCAGCTTAGAGCTACTTCGGGCAGGCGGGTCCGGGGAGCTGTTTTTT; D: NA; size: NA; V: TRBV7-9; J: TRBJ2-2
CDR3: CASGTGSGRYEQYF; DNA: TGTGCTAGTGGGACGGGCAGCGGCAGGTACGAGCAGTACTTC; D: NA; size: NA; V: TRBV12-5; J: TRBJ2-7
CDR3: CASSGGDRQTYEQYF; DNA: TGCGCCAGCAGCGGGGGGGACAGGCAAACCTACGAGCAGTACTTC; D: NA; size: NA; V: TRBV5-1; J: TRBJ2-7
CDR3: CASSQDRAGERNTIYF; DNA: TGTGCCAGCAGCCAAGATCGGGCGGGGGAGCGAAACACCATATATTTT; D: NA; size: few; V: TRBV5-4; J: TRBJ1-3
CDR3: CASSSVDKTYEQYF; DNA: TGTGCCAGCAGCTCCGTCGACAAGACCTACGAGCAGTACTTC; D: NA; size: NA; V: TRBV27; J: TRBJ2-7
CDR3: CASSNLRWGGEFF; DNA: TGTGCCAGCAGTAACCTGAGGTGGGGGGGTGAGTTCTTC; D: TRBD2; size: NA; V: TRBV27; J: TRBJ2-1
CDR3: CASSNPGTGNEQYF; DNA: TGCGCCAGCAGCAACCCCGGGACAGGGAACGAGCAGTACTTC; D: TRBD1; size: NA; V: TRBV5-1; J: TRBJ2-7
CDR3: CATLGGTSYNEQFF; DNA: TGTGCCACCCTGGGAGGGACCTCCTACAATGAGCAGTTCTTC; D: TRBD2; size: NA; V: TRBV19; J: TRBJ2-1
CDR3: CASKASGRDEQFF; DNA: TGTGCCAGCAAGGCTAGCGGGAGGGATGAGCAGTTCTTC; D: TRBD2; size: NA; V: TRBV6-4; J: TRBJ2-1
CDR3: CASSPRTGGTEAFF; DNA: TGTGCCAGCTCACCACGAACAGGGGGCACTGAAGCTTTCTTT; D: TRBD1; size: NA; V: TRBV18; J: TRBJ1-1